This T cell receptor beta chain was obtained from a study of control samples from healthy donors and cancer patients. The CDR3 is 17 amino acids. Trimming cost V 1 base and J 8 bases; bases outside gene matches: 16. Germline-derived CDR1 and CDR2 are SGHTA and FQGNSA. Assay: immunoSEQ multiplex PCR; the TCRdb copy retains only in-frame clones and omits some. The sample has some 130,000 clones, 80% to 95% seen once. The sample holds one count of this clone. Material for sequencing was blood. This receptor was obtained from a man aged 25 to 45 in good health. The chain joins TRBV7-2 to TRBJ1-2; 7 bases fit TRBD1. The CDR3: CASSLVGTELGASGYTF. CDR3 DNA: TGTGCCAGCAGCTTAGTTGGGACAGAGCTCGGGGCGAGCGGCTACACCTTC.